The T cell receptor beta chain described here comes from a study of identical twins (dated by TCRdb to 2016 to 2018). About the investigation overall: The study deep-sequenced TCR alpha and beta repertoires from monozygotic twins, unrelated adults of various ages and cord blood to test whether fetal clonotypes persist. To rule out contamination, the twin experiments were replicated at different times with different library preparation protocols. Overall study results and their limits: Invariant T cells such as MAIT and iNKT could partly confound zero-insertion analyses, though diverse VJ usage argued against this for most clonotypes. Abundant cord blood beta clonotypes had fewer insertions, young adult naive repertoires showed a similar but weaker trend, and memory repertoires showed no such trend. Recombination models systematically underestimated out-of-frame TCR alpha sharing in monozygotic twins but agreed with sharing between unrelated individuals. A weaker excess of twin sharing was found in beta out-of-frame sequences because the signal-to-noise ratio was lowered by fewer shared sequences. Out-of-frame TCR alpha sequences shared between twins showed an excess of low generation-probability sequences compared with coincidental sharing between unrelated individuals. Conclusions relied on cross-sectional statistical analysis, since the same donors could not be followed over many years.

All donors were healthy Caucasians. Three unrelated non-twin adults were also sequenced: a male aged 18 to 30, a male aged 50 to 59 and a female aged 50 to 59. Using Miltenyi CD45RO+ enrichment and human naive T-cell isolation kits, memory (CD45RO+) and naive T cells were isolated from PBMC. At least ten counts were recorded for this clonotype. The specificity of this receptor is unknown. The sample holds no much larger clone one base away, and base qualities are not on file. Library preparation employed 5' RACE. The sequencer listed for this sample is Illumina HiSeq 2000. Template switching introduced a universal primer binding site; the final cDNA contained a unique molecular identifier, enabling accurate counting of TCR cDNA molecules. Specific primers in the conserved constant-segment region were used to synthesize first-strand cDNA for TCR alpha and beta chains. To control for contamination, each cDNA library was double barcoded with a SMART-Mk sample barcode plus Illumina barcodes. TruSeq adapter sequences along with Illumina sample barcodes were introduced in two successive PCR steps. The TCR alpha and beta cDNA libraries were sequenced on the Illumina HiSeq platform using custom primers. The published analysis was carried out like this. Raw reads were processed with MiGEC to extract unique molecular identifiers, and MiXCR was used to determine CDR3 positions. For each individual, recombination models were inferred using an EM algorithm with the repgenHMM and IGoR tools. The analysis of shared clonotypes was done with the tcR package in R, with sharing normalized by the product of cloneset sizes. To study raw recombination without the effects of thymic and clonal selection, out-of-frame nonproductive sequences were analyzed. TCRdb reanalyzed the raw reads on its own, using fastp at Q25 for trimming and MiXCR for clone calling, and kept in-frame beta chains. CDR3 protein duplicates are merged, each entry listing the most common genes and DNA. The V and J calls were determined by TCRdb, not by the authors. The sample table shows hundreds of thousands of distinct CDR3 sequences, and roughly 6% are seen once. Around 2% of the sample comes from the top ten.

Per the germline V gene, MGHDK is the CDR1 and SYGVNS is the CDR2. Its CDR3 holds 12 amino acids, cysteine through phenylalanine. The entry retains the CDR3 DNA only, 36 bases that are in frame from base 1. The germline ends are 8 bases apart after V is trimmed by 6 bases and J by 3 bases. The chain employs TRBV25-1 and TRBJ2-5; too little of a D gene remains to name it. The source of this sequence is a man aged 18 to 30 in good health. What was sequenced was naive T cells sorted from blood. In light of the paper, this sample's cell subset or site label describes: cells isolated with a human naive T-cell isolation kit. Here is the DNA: TGTGCCAGCAGGGCAGTTGAAGAGACCCAGTACTTC. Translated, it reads CASRAVEETQYF.